Listed here is a single T cell receptor (beta chain). This sample stems from a study of CD8 T cells in Susac syndrome. The germline CDR1 and CDR2 sequences are MNHEY and SMNVEV (reference sequence). This CDR3 region has 13 residues. Trimming pared 4 bases from V and 1 base from J, leaving 7 bases between. The RNA, roughly 0.45 to 1 ug, was put through reverse transcription using random hexamers. TCRdb itself ran the immunoSEQ multiplex PCR reads through MiXCR, one entry per CDR3 protein. This sample yields about 240,000 distinct CDR3 sequences, of which less than 96% are seen a single time; around 0.093% belongs to the top ten.

Sequenced sample: CD4+ T cells from PBMCs. The sequence was obtained from a human donor with Susac syndrome. The gene calls are TRBV27 and TRBJ1-2; possible D gene TRBD1, 6 bases. The CDR3 sequence is CASSYRDNYGYTF. The CDR3 DNA reads TGTGCCAGCAGTTACAGGGATAACTATGGCTACACCTTC.